The 31 T cell receptor beta chains reported below all come from one sample, sequenced in a study of T cells after yellow fever vaccination. TCRdb independently ran MiXCR on the 5' RACE reads; one entry per CDR3 protein. Of hundreds of thousands of distinct CDR3 sequences listed, more than 9% were seen once; the top ten hold just under 15%. The sample here was PBMCs, taken on the day of the yellow fever booster vaccination. These receptors were obtained from a man aged 30 to 45 who received the YFV17D yellow fever vaccine.

Here the CDR3 DNA reads TGTGCCAGCAGCTTTTCTAGTGACAATGAGCAGTTCTTC. This translates into CASSFSSDNEQFF. This rearrangement joins TRBV11-1 to TRBJ2-1; no clear D gene. Germline loops: CDR1 SGHAT, CDR2 FQDESV (reference sequence). V dropped 3 bases and J dropped 5 bases, with 8 bases sitting between them. The CDR3 loop spans 13 amino acids. Based on the CDR3 plus reference TRBV11-1 and TRBJ2-1, the full variable domain is EAEVAQSPRYKITEKSQAVAFWCDPISGHATLYWYRQILGQGPELLVQFQDESVVDDSQLPKDRFSAERLKGVDSTLKIQPAELGDSAMYLCASSFSSDNEQFFGPGTRLTVL.

This clonotype was counted ten times or more. The J gene is TRBJ2-5, the V gene TRBV5-1; unclear D gene. V gave up 0 bases and J gave up 1 base, with 1 base separating them. The germline CDR1 and CDR2 sequences are SGHRS and YFSETQ. The CDR3 has 12 amino acids. The CDR3 DNA reads as TGCGCCAGCAGCTTGGGCCAAGAGACCCAGTACTTC. It yields the protein CASSLGQETQYF.

This clonotype was recorded a few times. J is TRBJ2-3 and V is TRBV7-2; 11 bases align to TRBD2. Per germline, CDR1 SGHTA and CDR2 FQGNSA. The CDR3 consists of 18 residues. The junction had 12 bases not matched to a gene; V was cut back by 5 bases and J by 2 bases. The CDR3 DNA reads TGTGCCAGCAGCATTAGCGGGAGGGGGGTCCTGGACACAGATACGCAGTATTTT. It translates to CASSISGRGVLDTDTQYF.

There are a few counts of this clonotype. The V and J genes are TRBV2 and TRBJ2-7; D ambiguous. The germline V and J ends were trimmed by 4 bases and 6 bases, with 16 bases remaining between them. Germline CDR1 SNHLY, CDR2 FYNNEI. This CDR3 has 14 residues. CDR3 sequence (DNA): TGTGCCAGCAGTGGGAACCTATTCCCCGCCGAGCAGTACTTC. Translating gives CASSGNLFPAEQYF.

V gene TRBV2 combines with J gene TRBJ2-5; D tentatively fits TRBD1 or TRBD2 (5 bases each). Germline V gene sequence: CDR1 SNHLY, CDR2 FYNNEI. This CDR3 contains 15 residues. Trimming took off 0 bases at V and 5 bases at J, with 13 bases between the two ends. CDR3 protein: CASSEARGIMETQYF. For the CDR3, the DNA is TGTGCCAGCAGTGAAGCGAGGGGTATTATGGAGACCCAGTACTTC.

This clonotype was seen ten or more times. The V call is TRBV20-1, the J call TRBJ2-7; D is unresolved. This CDR3 spans 12 amino acids. Trimming stripped 4 bases from V and 7 bases from J, with 14 bases between. Germline assignment: CDR1 DFQATT and CDR2 SNEGSKA (reference sequence). As DNA, the CDR3 is TGCAGTGCTATCTACAGCGCTACGGAGCAGTACTTC. It translates to CSAIYSATEQYF.

J is TRBJ2-5 and V is TRBV2; no definite D call. This CDR3 contains 13 residues. The germline CDR1 and CDR2 sequences are SNHLY and FYNNEI. V gave up 6 bases and J gave up 1 base, with 9 bases separating them. The CDR3: CASRPQAQETQYF. CDR3 DNA sequence: TGTGCCAGCAGGCCCCAGGCCCAAGAGACCCAGTACTTC.

The chain carries TRBV3-1 and TRBJ2-6; D is unresolved. Trimming took 3 bases from V and 2 from J, leaving 14 bases between them. The CDR3 loop spans 17 amino acids. Per germline, CDR1 LGHDT and CDR2 YNNKEL (reference sequence). The CDR3 bases are TGTGCCAGCAGCCAGGCCCCCTCAGGCACTGGGGCCAACGTCCTGACTTTC. Translation gives CASSQAPSGTGANVLTF.

J is TRBJ2-7 and V is TRBV30; D unresolved. Germline V lookup: CDR1 GTSNPN, CDR2 SVGIG (reference sequence). V dropped 1 base and J dropped 2 bases, with 6 bases sitting between them. The CDR3 is 12 residues long. This CDR3 reads CAWSAQPYEQYF. For the CDR3, the DNA is TGTGCCTGGAGTGCCCAACCCTACGAGCAGTACTTC.

This clonotype has just a few counts. The V gene is TRBV28, the J gene TRBJ2-2; D is possibly TRBD1 (6 bases). The CDR3 extends over 16 amino acids. Trimming took off 6 bases at V and 0 bases at J, with 14 bases between the two ends. Germline assignment: CDR1 MDHEN and CDR2 SYDVKM. The DNA for the CDR3 is TGTGCCAGCAGCTACACAGGGTTCTCGAACACCGGGGAGCTGTTTTTT. Its translation is CASSYTGFSNTGELFF.

There are a few counts of this clonotype. The rearrangement joins TRBV5-6 to TRBJ2-3, with D hard to call. The CDR3 loop spans 15 amino acids. The germline gives CDR1 SGHDT, CDR2 YYEEEE. Deletions cut 2 bases from V and 6 bases from J, with 16 bases between. CDR3 coding DNA: TGTGCCAGCAGCTTCCTAACGGAGCCCCCGGATACGCAGTATTTT. It is translated as CASSFLTEPPDTQYF.

The rearrangement uses TRBV5-4 and TRBJ2-3; D unresolved. V was clipped by 1 base and J by 4 bases, with 16 bases between them. CDR1 and CDR2 from the germline V gene are SGHNT and YYREEE (reference sequence). This CDR3 is built from 16 residues. CDR3 in DNA: TGTGCCAGCAGCTTGAGGACCAGCGAGTTCTCAGATACGCAGTATTTT. Translation gives CASSLRTSEFSDTQYF.

There are a few counts of this clonotype. V and J are TRBV7-9 and TRBJ2-1; D gene uncertain. Germline CDR1 and CDR2: SEHNR and FQNEAQ (reference sequence). V lost 7 bases and J lost 8, with 21 bases in between. The CDR3 contains 15 residues. The CDR3: CASTLGGKVGDEQFF. The CDR3 coding sequence is TGTGCCAGCACCCTGGGTGGGAAAGTAGGCGATGAGCAGTTCTTC.

This clonotype showed up just a few times. The chain recombines TRBV6-5 with TRBJ2-7, with D tentatively TRBD1 (6 bases). The V end was cut by 2 bases, the J end by 7 bases, with 18 bases between. The CDR3 covers 15 residues. Germline-derived CDR1 and CDR2 are MNHEY and SVGAGI. The CDR3 is CASSYGAGAYEEQYF. CDR3 DNA: TGTGCCAGCAGTTACGGGGCAGGGGCCTACGAGGAGCAGTACTTC.

The rearrangement uses TRBV6-2 or TRBV6-3 and TRBJ1-5; D may be TRBD1 (5 bases). The CDR3 loop spans 14 amino acids. Trimming left V 7 bases short and J 7 bases short, with 17 bases between. Germline values: CDR1 MNHEY, CDR2 SVGEGT. CDR3 region: CASTGQGISQPQHF. The CDR3 DNA follows: TGTGCCAGCACGGGGCAGGGAATTTCCCAGCCCCAGCATTTT.

This clonotype was seen a handful of times. The rearrangement uses TRBV20-1 and TRBJ2-4; 7 bases agree with TRBD2. V dropped 0 bases and J dropped 5; count of bases not matched to a gene: 7. In germline, CDR1 is DFQATT, CDR2 SNEGSKA (reference sequence). The CDR3 sequence is 15 residues long. CDR3 sequence: CSARDPRTSQNIQYF. The CDR3 DNA is TGCAGTGCTAGAGATCCTAGGACTAGTCAAAACATTCAGTACTTC.

This clonotype occurred many times. The V and J genes are TRBV27 and TRBJ2-7, with 12 bases matching TRBD2. The junction had 2 bases not matched to a gene; V was cut back by 5 bases and J by 3 bases. Germline V CDR1 and CDR2: MNHEY, SMNVEV (reference sequence). The CDR3 spans 14 residues. For the CDR3, the DNA is TGTGCCAGCAGTCTAGCGGGAGGGCTCTACGAGCAGTACTTC. Encoded protein: CASSLAGGLYEQYF.

Note on this clonotype: The junction shows a germline mismatch at one end, possibly a read error. The chain is built from TRBV6-6 and TRBJ2-1; 7 nucleotides match TRBD1. The CDR3 is 13 residues long. Germline-derived CDR1 and CDR2 are MNHNY and SVGAGI (reference sequence). The CDR3: CASSSDRANDQFF. As DNA, the CDR3 is TGTGCCAGCAGTTCAGACAGGGCCAATGATCAGTTCTTC.

The CDR3 sequence is CSAPDRGNGNTIYF. The CDR3 DNA is TGCAGTGCTCCCGACAGGGGGAATGGAAACACCATATATTTT. This chain links TRBV20-1 with TRBJ1-3; 9 nucleotides align to TRBD1. Germline V gene lookup returns CDR1 DFQATT and CDR2 SNEGSKA (reference sequence). The trim removed 5 bases at V and 3 bases at J, leaving 5 bases unmatched. This CDR3 contains 14 residues.

This clonotype was observed a few times. The chain combines TRBV4-1 with TRBJ2-1, with unresolved D. This CDR3 comprises 14 residues. The V gene's germline CDR1 is MGHRA and CDR2 YSYEKL. Deletions cut 6 bases from V and 6 bases from J, with 15 bases between. CDR3 coding DNA: TGCGCCAGCAGGCTCAGCGAGACCCTCAATGAGCAGTTCTTC. It codes for CASRLSETLNEQFF.

This clonotype came up a few times. V and J are TRBV3-1 and TRBJ2-1; D is unresolved. The CDR3 extends over 13 amino acids. V was clipped by 4 bases and J by 6 bases, with 10 bases between them. Per germline, CDR1 LGHDT and CDR2 YNNKEL (reference sequence). The CDR3 coding sequence is TGTGCCAGCAGCCCCCCAAACGGCAATGAGCAGTTCTTC. Translated, it gives CASSPPNGNEQFF.

This clonotype was counted ten times or more. The V and J genes are TRBV7-9 and TRBJ2-2; D perhaps matches TRBD1 (6 bases). Trimming shortened V by 5 bases and J by 7 bases, and 11 bases separated the two germline ends. Looked up from germline, CDR1 is SEHNR and CDR2 is FQNEAQ (reference sequence). The CDR3 length is 13 residues. CDR3 sequence reads: CASSPGTFGELFF. DNA for the CDR3: TGTGCCAGCAGCCCTGGGACATTCGGGGAGCTGTTTTTT.

The chain is built from TRBV24-1 and TRBJ1-5, with D unclear. This CDR3 has 11 residues. V was pared by 6 bases and J by 11 bases, with 10 bases between. CDR1 KGHDR and CDR2 SFDVKD come from the germline V gene. CDR3 nucleotides: TGTGCCACCAGTCCAAAAATGGCCCAGCATTTT. Translating it yields CATSPKMAQHF.

This clonotype came up a few times. The V and J genes are TRBV29-1 and TRBJ1-1, with 10 bases aligning to TRBD1. Germline lookup yields CDR1 SQVTM and CDR2 ANQGSEA. The CDR3 has 15 residues. The ends lost 3 bases at V and 6 bases at J; junction bases unmatched: 10. CDR3 DNA: TGCAGCGTTGACAGGGGGACAGGGGTTCGGGCTGAAGCTTTCTTT. Its translation is CSVDRGTGVRAEAFF.

V is TRBV5-1 and J is TRBJ2-5; a weak D match, TRBD1 (5 bases). The CDR3 sequence is 15 residues long. V shed 0 bases and J shed 5 bases, with 14 bases lying between them. Germline CDR1 reads SGHRS; CDR2 reads YFSETQ. This CDR3 reads CASSLDLGRAETQYF. The DNA of the CDR3 is TGCGCCAGCAGCTTGGACCTCGGCAGGGCGGAGACCCAGTACTTC.

The chain uses TRBV19 and TRBJ1-4; D possibly corresponds to TRBD1 (5 bases). The V and J ends lost 5 bases and 5 bases respectively, with 9 bases between them. This CDR3 contains 13 residues. The germline V gene has CDR1 LNHDA and CDR2 SQIVND (reference sequence). CDR3 protein: CASSHGGNEKLFF. The CDR3 nucleotides are TGTGCCAGTAGTCACGGGGGAAATGAAAAACTGTTTTTT.

The chain uses TRBV7-2 and TRBJ2-1; D unresolved. This CDR3 contains 12 residues. The ends were cut back, 5 bases at V and 9 bases at J, with 11 bases in the middle. Germline CDR1 reads SGHTA; CDR2 reads FQGNSA. CDR3 loop: CASSQFIGEQFF. The DNA for the CDR3 is TGTGCCAGCAGCCAGTTTATAGGTGAGCAGTTCTTC.

This sequence joins TRBV28 and TRBJ2-3; 7 bases map to TRBD2. The CDR3 contains 17 residues. The trim removed 1 base at V and 4 bases at J, leaving 11 bases unmatched. In germline, CDR1 is MDHEN, CDR2 SYDVKM. The CDR3 DNA reads TGTGCCAGCAGTTTATTCGGCGCGGGAGCAGTAGCAGATACGCAGTATTTT. Its translation: CASSLFGAGAVADTQYF.

The chain uses TRBV9 and TRBJ2-1; D could derive from TRBD1 or TRBD2 (5 bases each). V lost 4 bases and J 10 bases, leaving 18 bases between the germline ends. The CDR3 has 14 amino acids. CDR1 SGDLS and CDR2 YYNGEE come from the germline V gene. The CDR3 DNA is TGTGCCAGCAGCTCCAGCCGACAGTGGAGGGAGCAGTTCTTC. This sequence encodes CASSSSRQWREQFF.

V and J are TRBV7-2 and TRBJ2-4; no clear D. This CDR3 has 14 residues. The V gene's germline CDR1 is SGHTA and CDR2 FQGNSA. V was shortened by 5 bases and J by 0 bases, with 8 bases between the two germline ends. CDR3 protein: CASSVRLAKNIQYF. Here the CDR3 DNA reads TGTGCCAGCAGCGTGCGACTAGCCAAAAACATTCAGTACTTC. Full variable domain (rest looked up from reference TRBV7-2 and TRBJ2-4): GAGVSQSPSNKVTEKGKDVELRCDPISGHTALYWYRQSLGQGLEFLIYFQGNSAPDKSGLPSDRFSAERTGGSVSTLTIQRTQQEDSAVYLCASSVRLAKNIQYFGAGTRLSVL.

V and J are TRBV6-2 or TRBV6-3 and TRBJ2-7, with TRBD1 matching over 7 bases. The CDR3 runs to 13 residues. Germline values: CDR1 MNHEY, CDR2 SVGEGT. With 2 bases clipped from V and 11 bases from J, the junction kept 9 bases outside the gene matches. The CDR3 bases are TGTGCCAGCAGTTACACCGACGCAACAGGGGAGTACTTC. It yields the protein CASSYTDATGEYF.